This T cell receptor (beta chain) is from a study of cytomegalovirus exposure and HLA in healthy donors. Study background: T cells numbering 150 million to 200 million yielded approximately 120 million unique TCR beta sequences in an earlier analysis. Points from the study as a whole: With DRB1 most and HLA-C fewest, TCR association rates differed between HLA loci in a later analysis. Later on, a genetic analysis was performed. It linked a missense variant in DCLRE1C with V- and J-gene trimming of TCR beta. Among TCR beta chains, those listed as cytomegalovirus-associated numbered over 150.

13 Jbeta primers and 60 Vbeta primers were used for the PCR. Produced via immunoSEQ multiplex PCR; TCRdb's table is partial and in-frame only. The top ten clones hold around 2.3% of a sample with about 110,000 clones, approximately 80% of them seen once. In regard to this clone: Its antigen is as yet unknown.

V dropped 4 bases and J dropped 2 bases, with 16 bases sitting between them. CDR3 length equals 16 residues. From germline, CDR1 is SGHAT and CDR2 FQNNGV. The chain has TRBV11-2 and TRBJ2-3, with D maybe TRBD2 (6 bases). Specimen: PBMCs. The TCR was taken from a young woman in good health and CMV-seronegative. This CDR3 reads CASSSRTTQFTDTQYF. In DNA, the CDR3 is TGTGCCAGCAGCTCAAGGACTACCCAATTCACAGATACGCAGTATTTT.